This is a list of T cell receptor beta chains from one sample in a study of T-cell reconstitution after alpha-beta-depleted transplantation in children. A single record per CDR3 protein comes from TCRdb applying MiXCR to the PCR reads. The table has about 870,000 distinct CDR3 sequences, 16% seen once; the top ten hold roughly 5%. The material sequenced was PBMCs, mostly from graft donor cells, taken 360 days after TCRalphabeta/CD19-depleted stem cell transplant. All receptors derive from a male patient between 10 and 17 years old who had a stem cell transplant for acute lymphoblastic leukemia, so the T cells may come from the graft donor. The CDR3 runs from the conserved cysteine through the conserved F or W. The D gene is left open where the match is weak. The listing skips clone size in some rows; elsewhere it reads once, few, many or a size class.

>-|TRBV5-6|TRBJ2-7|-
CASSFRDLFDEQYF
TGTGCCAGCAGCTTCCGGGACTTGTTTGACGAGCAGTACTTC
>few|TRBV7-8|TRBJ1-6|TRBD1
CASRKITGEAALHF
TGTGCCAGCAGGAAGATTACAGGGGAAGCAGCCCTCCACTTT
>-|TRBV20-1|TRBJ2-7|TRBD2
CSASDGHTSGIDEQYF
TGCAGTGCTAGTGATGGCCACACTAGCGGGATCGACGAGCAGTACTTC
>-|TRBV12-3/TRBV12-4|TRBJ2-3|TRBD2
CASRGLAGVLATDTQYF
TGTGCCAGCAGGGGACTAGCGGGAGTGCTTGCCACAGATACGCAGTATTTT
>-|TRBV19|TRBJ1-1|TRBD1
CASSPGGSRTEAFF
TGTGCCAGTAGCCCAGGGGGCTCGCGAACTGAAGCTTTCTTT
>-|TRBV29-1|TRBJ2-7|TRBD2
CSVGGLAGFYEQYF
TGCAGCGTTGGGGGACTAGCGGGGTTCTACGAGCAGTACTTC
>few|TRBV15|TRBJ2-7|TRBD2
CATSRKTSGRARSYEQYF
TGTGCCACCAGCAGAAAGACTAGCGGGAGGGCAAGGTCCTACGAGCAGTACTTC
>-|TRBV7-3|TRBJ2-2|TRBD2
CASSTLAGVGGELFF
TGTGCCAGCAGCACACTAGCGGGAGTGGGCGGGGAGCTGTTTTTT
>many|TRBV24-1|TRBJ1-4|TRBD1
CATSDGTATNEKLFF
TGTGCCACCAGTGATGGGACAGCAACTAATGAAAAACTGTTTTTT
>-|TRBV28|TRBJ2-6|-
CASSSGSAGANVLTF
TGTGCCAGCAGCTCCGGATCAGCTGGGGCCAACGTCCTGACTTTC
>-|TRBV10-3|TRBJ2-7|TRBD2
CAISTAGEYEQYF
TGTGCCATCAGTACAGCGGGAGAGTACGAGCAGTACTTC
>many|TRBV20-1|TRBJ2-5|-
CSALQQQETQYF
TGCAGTGCTTTACAGCAGCAAGAGACCCAGTACTTC
>few|TRBV4-1|TRBJ2-1|TRBD2
CASSHPGTRNNEQFF
TGCGCCAGCAGCCATCCCGGGACTAGGAACAATGAGCAGTTCTTC
>few|TRBV6-6|TRBJ1-1|TRBD1
CASTKRQGRANTEAFF
TGTGCCAGCACTAAACGACAGGGAAGGGCCAACACTGAAGCTTTCTTT
>many|TRBV20-1|TRBJ2-7|-
CSARDPGRGPYSYEQYF
TGCAGTGCTAGAGATCCGGGAAGGGGCCCCTACTCCTACGAGCAGTACTTC
>few|TRBV10-3|TRBJ2-2|TRBD2
CAIKTSGTTGELFF
TGTGCCATCAAGACTAGCGGTACCACCGGGGAGCTGTTTTTT
>few|TRBV21-1|TRBJ2-5|-
CASSARRGAETQYF
TGTGCCAGCAGCGCCAGACGGGGGGCCGAGACCCAGTACTTC
>-|TRBV5-1|TRBJ2-1|TRBD2
CASSSGLAGGGSYNEQFF
TGCGCCAGCAGCTCCGGCCTAGCGGGAGGTGGTTCCTACAATGAGCAGTTCTTC
>-|TRBV12-3/TRBV12-4|TRBJ2-7|-
CASSLEWGGMAYEQYF
TGTGCCAGCAGTTTAGAGTGGGGCGGGATGGCATACGAGCAGTACTTC
>few|TRBV24-1|TRBJ2-1|-
CATSGGPSYNEQFF
TGTGCCACCAGCGGAGGACCCTCCTACAATGAGCAGTTCTTC
>-|TRBV5-4|TRBJ2-2|-
CAPGPGPNTGELFF
TGTGCCCCTGGGCCAGGGCCTAACACCGGGGAGCTGTTTTTT
>-|TRBV7-9|TRBJ2-7|-
CASSSEILRQPYEQYF
TGTGCCAGCAGCTCGGAAATCCTGCGGCAGCCCTACGAGCAGTACTTC
>few|TRBV11-2|TRBJ2-7|TRBD2
CASSEGGTLYEQYF
TGTGCCAGCAGTGAGGGAGGGACTCTCTACGAGCAGTACTTC
>-|TRBV5-1|TRBJ2-1|-
CASSLVPPSSYNEQFF
TGCGCCAGCAGCTTGGTGCCCCCCAGCTCCTACAATGAGCAGTTCTTC
>-|TRBV7-8|TRBJ2-3|-
CASSLGSSLTKGTQYF
TGTGCCAGCAGCTTAGGGTCTTCGCTAACGAAGGGTACGCAGTATTTT
>few|TRBV3-1|TRBJ2-1|-
CASSQVPMGPNEQFF
TGTGCCAGCAGCCAAGTTCCCATGGGCCCTAATGAGCAGTTCTTC
>few|TRBV7-9|TRBJ1-2|TRBD1
CASSEAGTGHYGYTF
TGTGCCAGCAGCGAGGCCGGGACAGGGCACTATGGCTACACCTTC
>few|TRBV5-1|TRBJ1-1|TRBD1
CASSLNRGGTEAFF
TGCGCCAGCAGCTTGAACAGGGGAGGCACTGAAGCTTTCTTT
>few|TRBV4-1|TRBJ2-2|-
CASSQEGLTGELFF
TGCGCCAGCAGCCAAGAAGGGCTCACCGGGGAGCTGTTTTTT
>few|TRBV5-1|TRBJ2-3|-
CASSPGLLPWGYTDTQYF
TGCGCCAGCAGCCCCGGACTGCTACCTTGGGGATACACAGATACGCAGTATTTT
>few|TRBV7-9|TRBJ2-1|-
CASSPGYRPNEQFF
TGTGCCAGCAGCCCGGGGTACAGGCCCAATGAGCAGTTCTTC
>-|TRBV20-1|TRBJ2-5|-
CSPQRDTQETQYF
TGCAGTCCCCAGCGGGACACCCAAGAGACCCAGTACTTC
>many|TRBV15|TRBJ2-7|TRBD1
CATSSGTGFYEQYF
TGTGCCACCAGCAGCGGGACAGGGTTCTACGAGCAGTACTTC
>few|TRBV7-3|TRBJ2-2|-
CASSLIGATPGELFF
TGTGCCAGCAGCTTAATCGGGGCGACACCCGGGGAGCTGTTTTTT
>-|TRBV3-1|TRBJ2-2|TRBD2
CASSQLAGNTGELFF
TGTGCCAGCAGCCAACTAGCGGGGAACACCGGGGAGCTGTTTTTT
>few|TRBV7-9|TRBJ2-5|TRBD1
CASSLATGSRRETQYF
TGTGCCAGCAGCTTAGCGACAGGGTCGAGGCGCGAGACCCAGTACTTC
>few|TRBV7-8|TRBJ2-7|TRBD2
CASSLARTSSYEQYF
TGTGCCAGCAGCTTAGCCCGGACTAGCTCCTACGAGCAGTACTTC
>-|TRBV20-1|TRBJ2-6|-
CSADPSSSGANVLTF
TGCAGTGCTGACCCCTCCAGCTCTGGGGCCAACGTCCTGACTTTC
>-|TRBV7-9|TRBJ2-5|-
CASSLAGALSETQYF
TGTGCCAGCAGCTTAGCGGGGGCATTATCAGAGACCCAGTACTTC
>-|TRBV5-1|TRBJ2-4|TRBD1
CASSPQTGERGLAKNIQYF
TGCGCCAGCAGCCCCCAGACAGGGGAACGGGGACTAGCCAAAAACATTCAGTACTTC